This T cell receptor (beta chain) was sequenced in a study of T cells of healthy individuals. CDR3 size: 16 residues. The trim removed 4 bases at V and 8 bases at J, leaving 11 bases unmatched. The V gene's germline CDR1 is SEHNR and CDR2 FQNEAQ (reference sequence). This clonotype was recorded at least ten times. Using its own MiXCR run on the 5' RACE reads, TCRdb lists one record per CDR3 protein. The sample gives over 40,000 distinct CDR3 sequences, about 4.2% of which show up once; about 8.9% is in the top ten. This chain connects TRBV7-9 to TRBJ1-6; TRBD1 aligns across 7 bases. The source is a human donor in good health. The CDR3 sequence: CASSSRDSLGYSPLHF. CDR3 DNA sequence: TGTGCCAGCAGCTCCAGGGACAGTTTAGGGTATTCACCCCTCCACTTT.